Listed below are T cell receptor beta chains from one sample, sequenced in a study of memory CD4+ T cells and cytomegalovirus serostatus. TCRdb keeps only in-frame clones here, not all; method: immunoSEQ multiplex PCR. The sample records about 56,000 clones, roughly 77% being singletons. The sample was memory CD4+ T cells from blood. All receptors derive from an adult in good health and CMV-seropositive. Both conserved end residues are part of each CDR3. A D gene is named only where the DNA matches it firmly. Expanded clones are given a class, and other clones once, few, many or no size at all.

V	J	D	size	DNA	CDR3
TRBV19	TRBJ1-5	TRBD1	-	TGTGCCAGTAGTATAGATTCAGGGACAGGACAGCCCCAGCATTTT	CASSIDSGTGQPQHF
TRBV7-6	TRBJ1-5	-	once	TGTGCCAGCAGCTTAGGGGGGGGTTGGCAGCCCCAGCATTTT	CASSLGGGWQPQHF
TRBV28	TRBJ2-5	TRBD2	few	TGTGCCAGCAGTTCAACCAAACTAGCGAACGGGGAGACCCAGTACTTC	CASSSTKLANGETQYF
TRBV6-5	TRBJ2-2	-	-	TGTGCCAGCAGTTTTGACACCGGGGAGCTGTTTTTT	CASSFDTGELFF
TRBV13	TRBJ2-7	-	-	-	CASSLGFRFGGQGAGGSYEQYF
TRBV4-2	TRBJ1-1	-	-	TGTGCCAGCAGCCGGCCAGATAGGACTGAAGCTTTCTTT	CASSRPDRTEAFF
TRBV7-2	TRBJ2-7	TRBD2	-	TGTGCCAGCAGCTTAATTTTGGATCCGGGACTAGCGTCCCACGAGCAGTACTTC	CASSLILDPGLASHEQYF
TRBV18	TRBJ2-1	TRBD2	-	TGTGCCAGCTCACCACCGACAACTAGCGGGAGGAATGAGCAGTTCTTC	CASSPPTTSGRNEQFF
TRBV11-1	TRBJ2-7	-	-	TGTGCCAGCAGCTCCTCTTACGAGCAGTACTTC	CASSSSYEQYF
TRBV28	TRBJ2-7	-	-	TGTGCCAGCAGGGTACAGGGAGGATACGAGCAGTACTTC	CASRVQGGYEQYF
TRBV29-1	TRBJ2-5	TRBD1	-	TGCAGCGTTGGAGCCGGACAGGGGGAGACCCAGTACTTC	CSVGAGQGETQYF
TRBV29-1	TRBJ2-3	-	-	TGCAGCGTTGGACCCCCGGCGGGCACAGATACGCAGTATTTT	CSVGPPAGTDTQYF
TRBV4-1	TRBJ1-2	-	-	TGCGCCAGCAGCTTAAAAGGGGACTCCTATGGCTACACCTTC	CASSLKGDSYGYTF
TRBV5-4	TRBJ1-1	-	few	TGTGCCAGCAGCTTGGGAAGGGCTGAAGCTTTCTTT	CASSLGRAEAFF
TRBV7-2	TRBJ2-7	-	once	TGTGCCAGCAGCTGGGTGGAGGCGGGCGAGCAGTACTTC	CASSWVEAGEQYF